In its sample, the clone carrying this TCR beta chain was seen a few times. This entry is derived from a study of regulatory T cells in long-lasting Graves disease. Study as a whole: Persistent Graves' disease required over 5 years of antithyroid drugs and positive TSH receptor antibodies.

The time point is: persistent/refractory GD, antithyroid drugs over 5 years with positive TRAb. PBMC RNA was the source of the TCR library. Germline V gives CDR1 LGHNA, CDR2 YSLEER. The CDR3 totals 15 residues. V gave up 2 bases and J gave up 0 bases, with 8 bases separating them. According to the study, TCR beta libraries were built with iRepertoire HTBI primers and CDR3-region Arm-PCR. In the original processing: Looking across samples, the authors found roughly 58 TRBV and fewer than 15 TRBJ segments. One entry per CDR3 protein results from TCRdb running MiXCR on the multiplex PCR reads. The V and J calls were not made by the authors but by TCRdb's processing. Of about 470,000 distinct CDR3 sequences listed, 20% to 25% are singletons.

The chain links TRBV4-3 to TRBJ1-5; D not resolved. Sequencing was performed on peripheral blood mononuclear cells (PBMCs), taken when the disease was refractory, from a patient treated with antithyroid drugs. This clonotype was sampled from a female donor with Graves disease. The CDR3, as DNA: TGCGCCAGCAGCCAACGAGGAGGTAGCAATCAGCCCCAGCATTTT. Encoded protein: CASSQRGGSNQPQHF.